This is a list of T cell receptor beta chains from one sample in a study of neurological immune-mediated disorders. TCRdb called the 5' RACE reads again in MiXCR, with one record for every CDR3 protein. The table shows approximately 39,000 distinct CDR3 sequences, with around 7% occurring only once. Sequencing used CD4+ T cells from blood. These TCRs come from a man aged 45-65 years in good health. Each CDR3 is given with its conserved first and last residue. D genes are given only for firm matches. Size is omitted from some rows. Given values are once, few, many or a class for expanded clones.

v_gene,abundance,len,d_gene,j_gene,CDR3nt,CDR3aa
TRBV5-8,many,17,NA,TRBJ1-5,TGTGCCAGCAGCCCACCTCAGTGGGGCTCTAGCAATCAGCCCCAGCATTTT,CASSPPQWGSSNQPQHF
TRBV7-2,many,14,NA,TRBJ1-1,TGTGCCAGCAGCGCTTACCTGACTTATACTGAAGCTTTCTTT,CASSAYLTYTEAFF
TRBV5-1,many,17,TRBD2,TRBJ2-7,TGCGCCAGCAGCTTGGCCTACGCCGGGACTAGCGGTTACGAGCAGTACTTC,CASSLAYAGTSGYEQYF
TRBV24-1,many,14,NA,TRBJ1-5,TGTGCCACCAGTGATTTTAATAGCAATCAGCCCCAGCATTTT,CATSDFNSNQPQHF
TRBV28,many,15,NA,TRBJ1-1,TGTGCCAGCAGTTTGTTCGGCAGAATGAACACTGAAGCTTTCTTT,CASSLFGRMNTEAFF
TRBV20-1,many,14,TRBD2,TRBJ2-7,TGCAGTGCTAGAGGGACTAGCGCAGCCTACGAGCAGTACTTC,CSARGTSAAYEQYF
TRBV5-5,many,15,NA,TRBJ2-5,TGTGCCAGCAGCCTACTTTCCAGGGGTATTGAGACCCAGTACTTC,CASSLLSRGIETQYF
TRBV9,many,15,NA,TRBJ1-4,TGTGCCAGCAGCGAGCAGCCTTCAACTAATGAAAAACTGTTTTTT,CASSEQPSTNEKLFF
TRBV19,many,15,NA,TRBJ2-1,TGTGCCAGTAGTGTCGGACTTTGGGGGTTAGTTGAGCAGTTCTTC,CASSVGLWGLVEQFF
TRBV20-1,many,13,NA,TRBJ2-7,TGCAGTGCTAGTGGGACTGCCTCCTACGAGCAGTACTTC,CSASGTASYEQYF
TRBV6-5,many,15,NA,TRBJ2-1,TGTGCCAGCAGCCGCTCAGGGAGACCATACAATGAGCAGTTCTTC,CASSRSGRPYNEQFF
TRBV28,many,14,NA,TRBJ2-7,TGTGTCAGCAGCTCCCGGCGAAGCTCCTACGAGCAGTACTTC,CVSSSRRSSYEQYF
TRBV6-5,many,15,TRBD1,TRBJ1-3,TGTGCCAGCAGTTCACAGGGGGCGACTGGAAACACCATATATTTT,CASSSQGATGNTIYF
TRBV12-3/TRBV12-4,many,15,TRBD2,TRBJ2-7,TGTGCCAGCAGTTTAGGGGGACTAGCTCGGGACGAGCAGTACTTC,CASSLGGLARDEQYF
TRBV4-2,many,15,TRBD2,TRBJ2-7,TGTGCCAGCAGCCAAGGAGCGGGACCCTCCTACGAGCAGTACTTC,CASSQGAGPSYEQYF
TRBV10-3,many,15,TRBD2,TRBJ2-2,TGTGCCATCAGGGGAGGACTAGCGGGAGCCGGGGAGCTGTTTTTT,CAIRGGLAGAGELFF
TRBV5-4,NA,12,NA,TRBJ2-1,TGTGCCAGCAGCACTTGGAGCTCGGAGCAGTTCTTC,CASSTWSSEQFF
TRBV29-1,many,13,NA,TRBJ2-7,TGCAGCGTCGGTCGGTTAAGCTCCTACGAGCAGTACTTC,CSVGRLSSYEQYF
TRBV28,NA,13,TRBD1,TRBJ1-5,TGTGCCAGCAGCAACAGGGGGGATCAGCCCCAGCATTTT,CASSNRGDQPQHF
TRBV28,many,14,NA,TRBJ2-7,TGTGCCAGCAGCCGGCCGGGAGAGCCCCTCGAGCAGTACTTC,CASSRPGEPLEQYF
TRBV20-1,many,14,TRBD1,TRBJ2-7,TGCAGTGCTATTCCCGGGACAGGAGCCTACGAGCAGTACTTC,CSAIPGTGAYEQYF
TRBV5-1,NA,14,NA,TRBJ1-4,TGTGCCAGCAGTGACAAATGGGGTAATGAAAAACTGTTTTTT,CASSDKWGNEKLFF
TRBV6-5,many,17,NA,TRBJ2-2,TGTGCCAGCAGTTACTCGATACGTGGTCACCGGACCGGGGAGCTGTTTTTT,CASSYSIRGHRTGELFF
TRBV25-1,NA,13,NA,TRBJ2-4,TGTGCCAGCAGTGAGGACAGCGGGGCTGGGCCGTACTTC,CASSEDSGAGPYF
TRBV12-3/TRBV12-4,medium-sized,12,TRBD1,TRBJ1-1,TGTGCCAGCAGTTCAGGGGGAACTGAAGCTTTCTTT,CASSSGGTEAFF
TRBV7-8,many,15,TRBD1,TRBJ2-7,TGTGCCAGCAGCTACAAGACAGGGGGCTCATCCGAGCAGTACTTC,CASSYKTGGSSEQYF
TRBV5-4,many,15,TRBD1,TRBJ2-5,TGTGCCAGCAGCTTGGGAGGGACAGTTAAAGAGACCCAGTACTTC,CASSLGGTVKETQYF
TRBV12-3/TRBV12-4,many,14,TRBD2,TRBJ2-2,TGTGCCAGCAGTTTTAGCGGGAGGGCCGGGGAGCTGTTTTTT,CASSFSGRAGELFF
TRBV7-2,many,15,NA,TRBJ2-3,TGTGCCAGCAGCTTAGCGCTCCCTAGCACAGATACGCAGTATTTT,CASSLALPSTDTQYF
TRBV12-3/TRBV12-4,many,13,NA,TRBJ2-3,TGTGCCAGCAGTTTAAGGGGGGCAGATACGCAGTATTTT,CASSLRGADTQYF
TRBV5-5,many,15,TRBD2,TRBJ2-3,TGTGCCAGCAGCCCGGCCACTAGCGGAGGGGGTACGCAGTATTTT,CASSPATSGGGTQYF
TRBV5-1,many,15,TRBD2,TRBJ2-3,TGCGCCAGCAGCGGACTAGCGGAGAGCACAGATACGCAGTATTTT,CASSGLAESTDTQYF
TRBV5-6,many,16,TRBD1,TRBJ2-6,TGTGCCAGCAGCGGGACAGGGTTCTCTGGGGCCAACGTCCTGACTTTC,CASSGTGFSGANVLTF
TRBV29-1,many,12,TRBD1,TRBJ2-3,TGCAGCGCGCGGCGACAGGGGGATACGCAGTATTTT,CSARRQGDTQYF
TRBV7-2,many,16,TRBD2,TRBJ2-4,TGTGCCAGCAGCCCTAGCGGAGGGGTGGCCAAAAACATTCAGTACTTC,CASSPSGGVAKNIQYF
TRBV20-1,many,17,NA,TRBJ2-2,TGCAGTGCTAGGTGGTCGGGACGGAAAGGTGGCACCGGGGAGCTGTTTTTT,CSARWSGRKGGTGELFF
TRBV5-4,many,14,NA,TRBJ2-5,TGTGCCAGCAGCCCAGGTGGGGGCGAAGAGACCCAGTACTTC,CASSPGGGEETQYF
TRBV28,many,18,NA,TRBJ2-1,TGTGCCAGCAGTTTCCCGATCAGACTAGTGGAGGGCGACAATGAGCAGTTCTTC,CASSFPIRLVEGDNEQFF